This T cell receptor beta chain is from a study of cytomegalovirus exposure and HLA in healthy donors. Study results and caveats: For presence/absence analyses, sequencing depth was assumed to be roughly uniform across donors.

Primers: 60 Vbeta forward and 13 Jbeta reverse. Per the original data handling: Later, an analysis found 65 million to 85 million unique TCR beta chains, and approximately 10 million of these were shared. TCRdb keeps only in-frame clones here, not all; method: immunoSEQ multiplex PCR. D and trimming come from the DNA, and the V and J calls and clone size come from that table. The sample has some 150,000 clones; about 85% are singletons. Donors counted as nominally healthy when sampled, yet unrecorded immune exposures were likely. This clone turned up a few times. Its cognate antigen is unknown. Sequencing was done on a sample of PBMCs. This TCR was sampled from a woman in her fifties or sixties in good health and CMV-seropositive.

CDR3 DNA: TGTGCCAGCAAGCGGGCAGCAACTAATGAAAAACTGTTTTTT. As protein: CASKRAATNEKLFF. This chain connects TRBV27 to TRBJ1-4; no firm D call. This CDR3 is 14 amino acids long. The germline V gene has CDR1 MNHEY and CDR2 SMNVEV (reference sequence). The V end was cut by 7 bases, the J end by 0 bases, with 9 bases between.